This T cell receptor (beta chain) is drawn from a study of memory CD4+ T cells and cytomegalovirus serostatus. Overall study results and limits: Median bootstrapped AUC for CMV status was just under 0.97 originally, 0.85 to 0.92 US-trained. The CMV-associated TCR signature appears largely within the CD4+ memory repertoire.

The CDR3 has 12 residues. Trimming took off 6 bases at V and 3 bases at J, with 8 bases between the two ends. Germline assignment: CDR1 SNHLY and CDR2 FYNNEI. Data came from immunoSEQ multiplex PCR; TCRdb stores just in-frame clones and leaves some out. The sample lists about 100,000 clones, 80% occurring once. Note on this clone: Its antigen is not identified.

The sort gate was single viable CD3+CD4+CD8-CD45RO+ cells for memory CD4+ T cells. The TCR sequence derives from an adult in good health and CMV-seropositive. The sample taken for sequencing was memory CD4+ T cells from blood. V and J are TRBV2 and TRBJ1-1; D ambiguous. The CDR3 sequence: CASRADHTEAFF. CDR3 DNA: TGTGCCAGCAGAGCTGATCACACTGAAGCTTTCTTT.